Shown below are 18 T cell receptor beta chains from a single sample sequenced in a study of identical twins. Each CDR3 protein gets one entry after TCRdb re-called the 5' RACE reads with MiXCR. The data hold about 470,000 distinct CDR3 sequences, with more than 20% observed a single time. The same sample was also studied in work on T cells expressing NK-cell markers.

Sample: CD4+ T cells sorted from blood. The receptors here all came from a woman aged 18-29 years in good health.

V is TRBV5-1 and J is TRBJ2-3; 10 nucleotides align to TRBD2. CDR3 length: 17 residues. Losses at the gene ends were 1 base for V and 6 bases for J; bases not matched to a gene: 11. The germline V gene has CDR1 SGHRS and CDR2 YFSETQ. In DNA, the CDR3 is TGCGCCAGCAGCTTGAAAGCACTAGCGGGGTCGACGGATACGCAGTATTTT. Encoded protein: CASSLKALAGSTDTQYF.

V is TRBV20-1 and J is TRBJ1-1, with 10 bases identical to TRBD1. The germline gives CDR1 DFQATT, CDR2 SNEGSKA (reference sequence). The CDR3 extends over 14 amino acids. The V segment lost 7 bases and the J segment 3 bases; nucleotides outside the gene matches: 8. In DNA form, the CDR3 reads TGCAGTGTATTGACAGGGGGCATAGACACTGAAGCTTTCTTT. It yields the protein CSVLTGGIDTEAFF.

This chain uses TRBV7-2 with TRBJ2-1, with D perhaps TRBD1 (6 bases). V lost 8 bases to trimming and J lost 0 bases, with 14 bases between them. This CDR3 comprises 15 residues. Germline V CDR1 and CDR2: SGHTA, FQGNSA. The CDR3 coding sequence is TGTGCCAGCGGAAAAGCGGACAGCTCCTACAATGAGCAGTTCTTC. It specifies CASGKADSSYNEQFF.

This clonotype was counted between two and nine times. The chain has TRBV6-2 or TRBV6-3 and TRBJ2-1; the match to TRBD1 covers 11 bases. Looked up from germline, CDR1 is MNHEY and CDR2 is SVGEGT. The V segment lost 6 bases and the J segment 8 bases; nucleotides outside the gene matches: 9. This CDR3 is built from 15 residues. CDR3 protein: CASRQGQGAGDEQFF. In nucleotides, the CDR3 is TGTGCCAGCAGACAAGGACAGGGGGCTGGGGATGAGCAGTTCTTC.

The rearrangement uses TRBV5-1 and TRBJ2-1, with 8 bases lining up with TRBD2. This CDR3 contains 15 residues. Looked up from germline, CDR1 is SGHRS and CDR2 is YFSETQ. V trimming: 4 bases; J trimming: 3 bases; junction bases outside the gene matches: 6. Written as DNA, the CDR3 is TGCGCCAGCAGCGCAACTAGCGGTCGCTACAATGAGCAGTTCTTC. Translation: CASSATSGRYNEQFF.

The V and J genes are TRBV20-1 and TRBJ2-2; perhaps TRBD2 as D (6 bases). In germline, CDR1 is DFQATT, CDR2 SNEGSKA (reference sequence). The CDR3 is made up of 13 amino acids. Trimming left V 5 bases short and J 2 bases short, with 9 bases between. The CDR3 sequence is CSAERANTGELFF. As DNA, the CDR3 is TGCAGTGCTGAGCGGGCTAACACCGGGGAGCTGTTTTTT.

This clonotype was seen a single time. The genes are TRBV12-3 or TRBV12-4 and TRBJ1-2; no definite D call. V was clipped by 5 bases and J by 4 bases, with 11 bases between them. The CDR3 consists of 13 residues. The CDR3 spells CASSMVESYGYTF. The CDR3 bases are TGTGCCAGCAGTATGGTGGAGAGCTATGGCTACACCTTC.

The rearrangement uses TRBV20-1 and TRBJ2-7; D is possibly TRBD2 (6 bases). Per germline, CDR1 DFQATT and CDR2 SNEGSKA (reference sequence). The CDR3 has 14 residues. V was pared by 3 bases and J by 4 bases, with 16 bases between. CDR3: CSASLSGVGYEQYF. For the CDR3, the DNA is TGCAGTGCTAGCCTTTCGGGAGTAGGGTACGAGCAGTACTTC.

This clonotype was picked up a small number of times. This chain joins TRBV9 and TRBJ2-3, with D unclear. The V gene's germline CDR1 is SGDLS and CDR2 YYNGEE. V dropped 3 bases and J dropped 3 bases, with 8 bases sitting between them. The CDR3 is made up of 13 amino acids. CDR3 residues: CASSARSTDTQYF. DNA for the CDR3: TGTGCCAGCAGCGCCCGGTCAACAGATACGCAGTATTTT.

The table lists this clonotype with a few counts. This chain joins TRBV5-1 and TRBJ2-5, with D maybe TRBD1 (5 bases). Germline V gene sequence: CDR1 SGHRS, CDR2 YFSETQ. The CDR3 loop spans 12 amino acids. V lost 4 bases and J lost 10, with 14 bases in between. In DNA, the CDR3 is TGCGCCAGCAGCACAGACAGATACCACCAGTACTTC. Translated: CASSTDRYHQYF.

The J gene is TRBJ2-1, the V gene TRBV19, with unresolved D. V was shortened by 9 bases and J by 2 bases, with 17 bases between the two germline ends. There are 15 residues in the CDR3. Per the germline V gene, CDR1 is LNHDA and CDR2 is SQIVND (reference sequence). CDR3 DNA sequence: TGTGCCAGCACTCTTAGGAAGGGCCCCTACAATGAGCAGTTCTTC. It yields the protein CASTLRKGPYNEQFF.

The CDR3 region is CSAKRGQGVSEQYF. As DNA, the CDR3 is TGCAGCGCCAAACGCGGACAGGGAGTCAGCGAGCAGTACTTC. The chain uses TRBV29-1 and TRBJ2-7; TRBD1 agrees at 8 bases. Germline CDR1 SQVTM, CDR2 ANQGSEA. The V and J ends lost 7 bases and 6 bases, in that order; junction bases with no gene match: 14. The CDR3 extends over 14 amino acids.

In its sample, this clonotype was seen a few times. Compared with germline, one end of the junction differs, possibly owing to a read error. J is TRBJ2-2 and V is TRBV7-8; D gene unclear. Germline assignment: CDR1 SGHVS and CDR2 FQNEAQ. The CDR3 covers 13 residues. The CDR3 DNA reads TGCGGTGTAAGGCTAGCGAACACCGGGGAGCTGTTTTTT. Protein sequence: CGVRLANTGELFF. The variable domain in full, with the rest retrieved from reference TRBV7-8 and TRBJ2-2, is GAGVSQSPRYKVAKRGQDVALRCDPISGHVSLFWYQQALGQGPEFLTYFQNEAQLDKSGLPSDRFFAERPEGSVSTLKIQRTQQEDSAVYLCGVRLANTGELFFGEGSRLTVL.

The chain links TRBV7-9 to TRBJ2-2; 8 nucleotides line up with TRBD1. CDR1 and CDR2 (germline): SEHNR, FQNEAQ (reference sequence). The J segment lost 4 bases and the V segment lost 5 bases, leaving 3 bases of the junction unmatched. This CDR3 region has 14 residues. The CDR3 here is CASSTGQATGELFF. The CDR3 bases are TGTGCCAGCAGCACGGGACAGGCCACCGGGGAGCTGTTTTTT.

This clonotype has a handful of counts. V and J are TRBV5-1 and TRBJ2-7; weak D call: TRBD1 (6 bases). The CDR3 is made up of 17 amino acids. The germline V and J ends were trimmed by 3 bases and 1 base, with 20 bases remaining between them. Germline V gene sequence: CDR1 SGHRS, CDR2 YFSETQ. The CDR3 reads CASSSTIQGSASYEQYF. In DNA, the CDR3 is TGCGCCAGCAGCTCAACCATCCAGGGGTCAGCATCCTACGAGCAGTACTTC.

This chain links TRBV20-1 with TRBJ1-1; no definite D call. The CDR3 covers 15 residues. The V end was cut by 6 bases, the J end by 2 bases, with 19 bases between. CDR1 DFQATT and CDR2 SNEGSKA come from the germline V gene (reference sequence). The CDR3 DNA follows: TGCAGTGCGGGCCCGTTGCTGGAGGTAAACACTGAAGCTTTCTTT. Amino acid sequence: CSAGPLLEVNTEAFF.

This clonotype was counted only a few times. The chain couples TRBV7-2 to TRBJ2-3; possible D gene TRBD1, 6 bases. V lost 5 bases and J lost 5, with 11 bases in between. CDR3 length: 13 residues. Germline-derived CDR1 and CDR2 are SGHTA and FQGNSA. CDR3 DNA: TGTGCCAGCAGCAACACAGGGAAAGATACGCAGTATTTT. Translating it yields CASSNTGKDTQYF.

The chain has TRBV6-5 and TRBJ2-1; 9 bases are a match to TRBD2. This CDR3 contains 17 residues. Germline CDR1 and CDR2: MNHEY and SVGAGI. The ends lost 0 bases at V and 5 bases at J; junction bases unmatched: 8. The CDR3 sequence: CASSYSSGGQFHNEQFF. DNA of the CDR3: TGTGCCAGCAGTTACTCTAGCGGGGGCCAGTTCCACAATGAGCAGTTCTTC.